A single sample gave rise to the 12 T cell receptor beta chains below, sequenced in a study of T-cell memory formation after mild COVID-19. Using its own MiXCR run on the 5' RACE reads, TCRdb lists one record per CDR3 protein. This sample has around 200,000 distinct CDR3 sequences, with around a fifth found just once. The sequencing sample was made of PBMCs or a T cell subset sorted from them (not recorded which). These receptors were obtained from an adult woman who had mild COVID-19 (a few samples of this study predate the infection). Cell type and time point are not known.

There are a few counts of this clonotype. The rearrangement uses TRBV7-8 and TRBJ2-5; 12 positions match TRBD2. J gave up 5 bases and V 2 bases, and 6 bases lay outside the gene matches. Germline V gene sequence: CDR1 SGHVS, CDR2 FQNEAQ. This CDR3 is built from 16 residues. CDR3 DNA sequence: TGTGCCAGCAGCTTACCCAGACTAGCGGGAGACGAGACCCAGTACTTC. Residues: CASSLPRLAGDETQYF.

This clonotype came up a few times. The chain couples TRBV5-1 to TRBJ1-1, with 7 nucleotides matching TRBD1. Germline assignment: CDR1 SGHRS and CDR2 YFSETQ. The CDR3 extends over 12 amino acids. V trimming: 3 bases; J trimming: 7 bases; junction bases outside the gene matches: 3. CDR3 nucleotide sequence: TGCGCCAGCAGCTGGGACAGTATTGAAGCTTTCTTT. Translated: CASSWDSIEAFF.

The chain employs TRBV12-3 or TRBV12-4 and TRBJ1-2, with D possibly TRBD1 on 6 matching bases. Trimming stripped 6 bases from V and 5 bases from J, with 16 bases between. The CDR3 sequence is 14 residues long. The CDR3 DNA is TGTGCCAGCAGCCCCCGGACAGCTGGGTATGGCTACACCTTC. Its translation is CASSPRTAGYGYTF.

The rearrangement links TRBV6-2 or TRBV6-3 to TRBJ2-3; possibly TRBD2 for D (6 bases). There are 16 residues in the CDR3. CDR1 and CDR2 (germline): MNHEY, SVGEGT. Trimming took 0 bases from V and 4 from J, leaving 14 bases between them. This CDR3 is CASSYSKREDPDTQYF. The DNA of the CDR3 is TGTGCCAGCAGTTACTCGAAGAGGGAGGACCCAGATACGCAGTATTTT.

This chain uses TRBV27 with TRBJ2-1; 7 bases are a match to TRBD2. Germline V CDR1 and CDR2: MNHEY, SMNVEV (reference sequence). The CDR3 runs to 14 residues. The V gene end was trimmed by 4 bases and the J gene end by 4 bases; junction bases not matched to a gene: 4. CDR3 protein: CASSSRGVYNEQFF. The CDR3 nucleotides read TGTGCCAGCAGTTCCCGGGGGGTTTACAATGAGCAGTTCTTC.

The chain carries TRBV6-5 and TRBJ2-2; no clear D. The V and J ends lost 8 bases and 3 bases respectively, with 10 bases between them. Germline loops: CDR1 MNHEY, CDR2 SVGAGI. The CDR3 contains 13 residues. The CDR3 DNA is TGTGCCAGCGCGCAGGTCTACACCGGGGAGCTGTTTTTT. Its translation is CASAQVYTGELFF.

The V call is TRBV7-9, the J call TRBJ2-3; possibly TRBD1 for D (6 bases). The length of the CDR3 is 16 residues. Germline CDR1 reads SEHNR; CDR2 reads FQNEAQ (reference sequence). Trimming took off 7 bases at V and 6 bases at J, with 23 bases between the two ends. CDR3 in amino acids: CASTQSGQLTLDTQYF. The CDR3 DNA sequence: TGTGCCAGCACCCAGAGCGGACAGCTCACCTTGGATACGCAGTATTTT.

A few counts support this clonotype. This rearrangement joins TRBV20-1 to TRBJ2-7; D is perhaps TRBD2 (5 bases). V shed 3 bases and J shed 3 bases, with 9 bases lying between them. This CDR3 region has 12 residues. Germline values: CDR1 DFQATT, CDR2 SNEGSKA (reference sequence). Here the CDR3 reads CSARSEGYEQYF. The DNA for the CDR3 is TGCAGTGCTAGGTCTGAGGGCTACGAGCAGTACTTC.

The chain uses TRBV12-3 or TRBV12-4 and TRBJ2-7; 10 nucleotides line up with TRBD2. The CDR3 totals 14 residues. V was pared by 5 bases and J by 5 bases, with 6 bases of the junction left unmatched. This chain's CDR3 is CASSPGTSADEQYF. DNA of the CDR3: TGTGCCAGCAGTCCAGGGACTAGCGCTGACGAGCAGTACTTC.

The chain combines TRBV3-1 with TRBJ2-2, with D possibly being TRBD2 (5 bases). Germline-derived CDR1 and CDR2 are LGHDT and YNNKEL (reference sequence). The CDR3 has 14 residues. V dropped 2 bases and J dropped 6 bases, with 10 bases sitting between them. CDR3 bases: TGTGCCAGCAGCCAACTACTAGTTCCCGGGGAGCTGTTTTTT. Protein sequence: CASSQLLVPGELFF.

This clonotype has just a few counts. The V gene is TRBV9, the J gene TRBJ2-3; 10 nucleotides agree with TRBD1. The V segment lost 3 bases and the J segment 8 bases; nucleotides outside the gene matches: 0. The V gene's germline CDR1 is SGDLS and CDR2 YYNGEE. CDR3 length equals 12 residues. CDR3 nucleotides: TGTGCCAGCAGCGGGGACAGGGGTACGCAGTATTTT. It specifies CASSGDRGTQYF.

A few counts support this clonotype. The chain uses TRBV7-9 and TRBJ1-1, with D perhaps matching TRBD1 (6 bases). V lost 5 bases to trimming and J lost 0 bases, with 13 bases between them. CDR1 SEHNR and CDR2 FQNEAQ come from the germline V gene (reference sequence). The CDR3 totals 15 residues. The DNA for the CDR3 is TGTGCCAGCAGCCCCCGGGACATACTGAACACTGAAGCTTTCTTT. Its translation: CASSPRDILNTEAFF.